A single sample gave rise to the 31 T cell receptor beta chains below, sequenced in a study of identical twins. TCRdb called the 5' RACE reads again in MiXCR, with one record for every CDR3 protein. This table holds approximately 890,000 distinct CDR3 sequences, roughly an eighth found once. The sample was also reused in another study, on yellow fever vaccine responses in identical twins.

The specimen was PBMCs. The source of these receptors is a woman aged 18 to 35 in good health.

This clonotype has just a few counts. The chain links TRBV7-8 to TRBJ2-1; TRBD2 matches 11 bases. CDR1 is SGHVS and CDR2 is FQNEAQ in the germline V gene. The CDR3 extends over 15 amino acids. J gave up 8 bases and V 2 bases, and 5 bases lay outside the gene matches. The CDR3 DNA reads TGTGCCAGCAGCTTATACCTAGCGGGGGGCGATGAGCAGTTCTTC. Residues: CASSLYLAGGDEQFF.

This clonotype has only a few counts. This chain connects TRBV29-1 to TRBJ2-2, with a possible D match to TRBD2 (5 bases). This CDR3 region has 14 residues. The germline V gene encodes CDR1 SQVTM and CDR2 ANQGSEA. Trimming shortened V by 4 bases and J by 2 bases, and 11 bases separated the two germline ends. The CDR3 sequence: CSVANRLNTGELFF. Written as DNA, the CDR3 is TGCAGCGTTGCAAACCGACTAAACACCGGGGAGCTGTTTTTT.

This chain links TRBV9 with TRBJ2-1; 13 nucleotides align to TRBD2. Trimming at V came to 0 bases and at J to 9 bases, leaving 6 bases not matched to a gene. There are 16 residues in the CDR3. Germline values: CDR1 SGDLS, CDR2 YYNGEE. The CDR3 here is CASSVGGTSGEVEQFF. As DNA, the CDR3 is TGTGCCAGCAGCGTAGGAGGGACTAGCGGGGAAGTTGAGCAGTTCTTC.

This clonotype showed up many times. This chain links TRBV3-1 with TRBJ1-6, with 9 bases aligning to TRBD1. The ends lost 3 bases at V and 6 bases at J; junction bases unmatched: 6. This CDR3 contains 16 residues. Germline loops: CDR1 LGHDT, CDR2 YNNKEL (reference sequence). The CDR3 nucleotides read TGTGCCAGCAGCCAGGGGACAGGGTCGTTTAATTCACCCCTCCACTTT. Residues: CASSQGTGSFNSPLHF.

The sample holds a few counts of this clonotype. The chain recombines TRBV10-3 with TRBJ2-7; D is ambiguous. V was clipped by 0 bases and J by 7 bases, with 10 bases between them. Per germline, CDR1 ENHRY and CDR2 SYGVKD. The CDR3 loop spans 13 amino acids. CDR3 in DNA: TGTGCCATCAGTGAGTCGAGGTATTGGGAGCAGTACTTC. Translating gives CAISESRYWEQYF.

This clonotype has more than one count but fewer than ten. The CDR3 loop reads CASSPPGRVGSYEQYF. The CDR3 DNA follows: TGTGCCAGCAGCCCCCCAGGCAGGGTGGGGTCCTACGAGCAGTACTTC. The chain links TRBV6-1 to TRBJ2-7; D may be TRBD1 (5 bases). Germline assignment: CDR1 MNHNS and CDR2 SASEGT. V was shortened by 6 bases and J by 1 base, with 19 bases between the two germline ends. This CDR3 region has 16 residues.

This clonotype was seen more than once but under ten times. The chain carries TRBV5-1 and TRBJ1-4, with no clear D. V gave up 0 bases and J gave up 0 bases, with 12 bases separating them. The CDR3 runs 17 residues. Germline lookup yields CDR1 SGHRS and CDR2 YFSETQ. CDR3 in DNA: TGCGCCAGCAGCTTGGGACGACCGGGCTCAACTAATGAAAAACTGTTTTTT. Protein sequence: CASSLGRPGSTNEKLFF.

Only a few counts were recorded for this clonotype. The chain couples TRBV5-1 to TRBJ2-2; possibly TRBD2 for D (6 bases). CDR3 length: 16 residues. V was pared by 4 bases and J by 2 bases, with 15 bases between. The germline gives CDR1 SGHRS, CDR2 YFSETQ. DNA of the CDR3: TGCGCCAGCAGCCCGCGGGGCGCGGAAAACACCGGGGAGCTGTTTTTT. It is translated as CASSPRGAENTGELFF.

Points on this clonotype: One base away lies a much larger clone, so this may be a sequencing read error. This chain uses TRBV7-9 with TRBJ2-7; unclear D gene. CDR1 SEHNR and CDR2 FQNEAQ come from the germline V gene (reference sequence). The CDR3 runs to 14 residues. The CDR3 sequence is CASSSYRVTYEQHF. The CDR3 region has the DNA TGTGCCAGCAGCTCATACCGGGTTACCTACGAGCAGCACTTC. Full variable domain (outside the CDR3, taken from reference TRBV7-9 and TRBJ2-7): DTGVSQNPRHKITKRGQNVTFRCDPISEHNRLYWYRQTLGQGPEFLTYFQNEAQLEKSRLLSDRFSAERPKGSFSTLEIQRTEQGDSAMYLCASSSYRVTYEQHFGPGTRLTVT.

This clonotype has only a few counts. The CDR3 region has the DNA TGCGCCAGCAGCTTGGGAATGCGCTCCTATAATTCACCCCTCCACTTT. This sequence encodes CASSLGMRSYNSPLHF. The chain joins TRBV5-1 to TRBJ1-6; no clear D. Trimming pared 0 bases from V and 0 bases from J, leaving 7 bases between. CDR1 is SGHRS and CDR2 is YFSETQ in the germline V gene. The CDR3 covers 16 residues. Variable domain in full (rest from reference TRBV5-1 and TRBJ1-6): KAGVTQTPRYLIKTRGQQVTLSCSPISGHRSVSWYQQTPGQGLQFLFEYFSETQRNKGNFPGRFSGRQFSNSRSEMNVSTLELGDSALYLCASSLGMRSYNSPLHFGNGTRLTVT.

The V gene is TRBV3-1, the J gene TRBJ2-5, with D possibly being TRBD2 (5 bases). This CDR3 comprises 14 residues. The germline gives CDR1 LGHDT, CDR2 YNNKEL (reference sequence). V lost 3 bases, J lost 1 base, and 9 bases lay in between. The CDR3 sequence: CASSQDFIQETQYF. The DNA for the CDR3 is TGTGCCAGCAGCCAGGACTTCATCCAAGAGACCCAGTACTTC.

The chain uses TRBV3-1 and TRBJ2-1; tentatively, D is TRBD1 or TRBD2 (7 bases each). Per germline, CDR1 LGHDT and CDR2 YNNKEL (reference sequence). CDR3 size: 17 residues. V gave up 5 bases and J gave up 0 bases, with 17 bases separating them. CDR3 bases: TGTGCCAGCAGCGTTCGAGCGGGACAGAGCTCCTACAATGAGCAGTTCTTC. Amino acids: CASSVRAGQSSYNEQFF.

A few counts support this clonotype. This chain connects TRBV2 to TRBJ1-1; tentative D call: TRBD1 (5 bases). V lost 5 bases and J lost 4, with 17 bases in between. CDR1 and CDR2 from the germline V gene are SNHLY and FYNNEI. CDR3 length equals 15 residues. The CDR3 spells CASSPPGPGGTEAFF. For the CDR3, the DNA is TGTGCCAGCAGTCCACCGGGCCCCGGGGGCACTGAAGCTTTCTTT.

This clonotype was seen repeatedly, ten times or more. The CDR3, as DNA: TGTGCCAGCAGCCAAGGGGGGACCCACCAGCCCCAGCATTTT. Its protein is CASSQGGTHQPQHF. The chain is built from TRBV4-2 and TRBJ1-5; a possible D gene is TRBD1 (5 bases). From germline, CDR1 is LGHNA and CDR2 YNFKEQ. The CDR3 consists of 14 residues. V shed 1 base and J shed 7 bases, with 11 bases lying between them.

This clonotype occurred a few times. This chain joins TRBV20-1 and TRBJ2-3; 9 bases line up with TRBD2. V was clipped by 5 bases and J by 2 bases; unmatched bases: 8. Germline V CDR1 and CDR2: DFQATT, SNEGSKA (reference sequence). This CDR3 has 15 residues. The CDR3 loop is CSASGTSLDTDTQYF. The CDR3 region has the DNA TGCAGTGCTTCCGGGACTAGCCTAGACACAGATACGCAGTATTTT.

This clonotype has more than one count but fewer than ten. The chain carries TRBV20-1 and TRBJ1-1; D unresolved. The CDR3 covers 12 residues. CDR1 is DFQATT and CDR2 is SNEGSKA in the germline V gene (reference sequence). The DNA for the CDR3 is TGCATCCTGGTCGGGGAAAACACTGAAGCTTTCTTT. This sequence encodes CILVGENTEAFF.

The genes are TRBV5-5 and TRBJ2-7, with D possibly matching TRBD1 (6 bases). This CDR3 comprises 16 residues. V shed 0 bases and J shed 2 bases, with 15 bases lying between them. Germline V gene data show CDR1 as SGHKS and CDR2 as YYEKEE (reference sequence). Here the CDR3 DNA reads TGTGCCAGCAGCTTGGCCCAGGGGATTCCAACCTACGAGCAGTACGTC. Translated: CASSLAQGIPTYEQYV.

The rearrangement joins TRBV5-5 to TRBJ2-1; possibly TRBD2 for D (6 bases). The V gene's germline CDR1 is SGHKS and CDR2 YYEKEE (reference sequence). V lost 4 bases to trimming and J lost 5 bases, with 16 bases between them. The CDR3 contains 15 residues. CDR3 region: CASSTPGGSNNEQFF. CDR3 sequence (DNA): TGTGCCAGCAGCACACCTGGAGGGTCTAACAATGAGCAGTTCTTC.

The chain joins TRBV27 to TRBJ2-2; D not resolved. The germline CDR1 and CDR2 sequences are MNHEY and SMNVEV (reference sequence). The CDR3 is 13 amino acids. The V gene lost 6 bases and the J gene lost 3 bases, with 8 bases spanning the gap. The CDR3 coding sequence is TGTGCCAGCAGAACAAAGTACACCGGGGAGCTGTTTTTT. Protein: CASRTKYTGELFF.

V and J are TRBV28 and TRBJ2-1; 11 nucleotides match TRBD2. Germline lookup yields CDR1 MDHEN and CDR2 SYDVKM. With V trimmed by 1 base and J by 7 bases, 3 bases remained unmatched. CDR3 size: 15 residues. The CDR3 region is CASSLSGLAANEQFF. The CDR3 bases are TGTGCCAGCAGTTTATCGGGACTAGCGGCTAATGAGCAGTTCTTC.

The table lists this clonotype with a few counts. V gene TRBV6-5 combines with J gene TRBJ1-5, with D hard to call. The length of the CDR3 is 15 residues. The germline V gene has CDR1 MNHEY and CDR2 SVGAGI. The V gene lost 4 bases and the J gene lost 2 bases, with 12 bases spanning the gap. CDR3 coding DNA: TGTGCCAGCAGTTCCGGGGTTGTGGGCAATCAGCCCCAGCATTTT. It translates to CASSSGVVGNQPQHF.

V usage is TRBV7-3 and J usage is TRBJ2-7, with D hard to call. The CDR3 loop spans 13 amino acids. V lost 5 bases and J 6 bases, leaving 14 bases between the germline ends. The germline V gene has CDR1 SGHTA and CDR2 FQGTGA. The CDR3 spells CASSAVRVSEQYF. The CDR3 coding sequence is TGTGCCAGCAGCGCTGTCCGGGTGAGCGAGCAGTACTTC.

This clonotype has a handful of counts. The rearrangement links TRBV11-2 to TRBJ2-1; maybe TRBD1 (6 bases). Germline CDR1 and CDR2: SGHAT and FQNNGV. Between the trimmed V and J ends, which lost 10 bases and 9 bases, there was a span of 16 bases. This CDR3 contains 12 residues. The CDR3: CATRQGGSEQFF. In DNA, the CDR3 is TGTGCCACCAGACAAGGGGGAAGTGAGCAGTTCTTC.

Written as DNA, the CDR3 is TGCGCCAGCAGCTACAATAGTCGTTCCTACAATGAGCAGTTCTTC. As protein: CASSYNSRSYNEQFF. The chain links TRBV5-1 to TRBJ2-1, with D unclear. From germline, CDR1 is SGHRS and CDR2 YFSETQ. The CDR3 consists of 15 residues. Trimming shortened V by 3 bases and J by 1 base, and 11 bases separated the two germline ends.

Only a few counts were recorded for this clonotype. The rearrangement joins TRBV6-2 or TRBV6-3 to TRBJ2-7; TRBD1 matches at 8 bases. CDR1 is MNHEY and CDR2 is SVGEGT in the germline V gene. CDR3 length equals 21 residues. With V trimmed by 5 bases and J by 2 bases, 26 bases remained unmatched. This chain's CDR3 is CASSPPCPVDRGRGTPYEQYV. The CDR3, as DNA: TGTGCCAGCAGTCCACCGTGTCCCGTCGACAGGGGTAGAGGGACACCCTACGAGCAGTACGTC.

Many counts were recorded for this clonotype. The CDR3 loop is CASSRADEQFF. In nucleotides, the CDR3 is TGTGCCAGCAGCCGTGCGGATGAGCAGTTCTTC. The chain combines TRBV7-9 with TRBJ2-1; D gene uncertain. The germline V and J ends were trimmed by 5 bases and 8 bases, with 7 bases remaining between them. There are 11 residues in the CDR3. Germline CDR1 reads SEHNR; CDR2 reads FQNEAQ (reference sequence). Full variable domain (rest looked up from reference TRBV7-9 and TRBJ2-1): DTGVSQNPRHKITKRGQNVTFRCDPISEHNRLYWYRQTLGQGPEFLTYFQNEAQLEKSRLLSDRFSAERPKGSFSTLEIQRTEQGDSAMYLCASSRADEQFFGPGTRLTVL.

This clonotype has ten or more counts. The chain employs TRBV20-1 and TRBJ1-2; 9 bases match TRBD1. Germline-derived CDR1 and CDR2 are DFQATT and SNEGSKA (reference sequence). V shed 6 bases, J shed 3 bases, and the junction held 5 bases outside the gene matches. The CDR3 contains 13 residues. The CDR3, as DNA: TGCAGTGCACATGACAGGGGGGACTATGGCTACACCTTC. It encodes CSAHDRGDYGYTF.

With respect to this clonotype: This sequence may be a read error, since a much larger clone differs from it by one base. The chain is built from TRBV11-2 and TRBJ1-1; tentative D call: TRBD1 (5 bases). The CDR3 has 14 residues. The V gene's germline CDR1 is SGHAT and CDR2 FQNNGV. With 4 bases removed from V and 7 bases from J, the gap between germline ends came to 16 bases. The CDR3 loop is CASSSGVKGLEAFF. CDR3 sequence (DNA): TGTGCCAGCAGCTCGGGGGTCAAGGGTCTTGAAGCTTTCTTT.

This clonotype has a count of ten or more. The chain carries TRBV29-1 and TRBJ1-2, with TRBD1 identical over 8 bases. This CDR3 comprises 13 residues. Germline CDR1 and CDR2: SQVTM and ANQGSEA. Trimming took 7 bases from V and 4 from J; bases not matched to a gene: 8. The CDR3 nucleotides are TGCAGCGCCCTGGGACAGGACGGCTATGGCTACACCTTC. As protein: CSALGQDGYGYTF. Variable domain in full (rest from reference TRBV29-1 and TRBJ1-2): SAVISQKPSRDICQRGTSLTIQCQVDSQVTMMFWYRQQPGQSLTLIATANQGSEATYESGFVIDKFPISRPNLTFSTLTVSNMSPEDSSIYLCSALGQDGYGYTFGSGTRLTVV.

This clonotype was counted a few times. The DNA of the CDR3 is TGTGCCTCCCAAAGGAAGGGAGGGCCATTAAGTGAGCAGTTCTTC. Its translation is CASQRKGGPLSEQFF. The rearrangement links TRBV12-3 or TRBV12-4 to TRBJ2-1; 7 bases are a match to TRBD2. The junction had 19 bases not matched to a gene; V was cut back by 11 bases and J by 9 bases. The CDR3 length is 15 residues.

Many counts were recorded for this clonotype. CDR3: CASSSRTSGGIYNEQFF. The DNA for the CDR3 is TGCGCCAGCAGCTCCCGCACTAGCGGGGGGATATACAATGAGCAGTTCTTC. This sequence joins TRBV5-1 and TRBJ2-1, with 12 bases fitting TRBD2. Looked up from germline, CDR1 is SGHRS and CDR2 is YFSETQ. The length of the CDR3 is 17 residues. V shed 3 bases, J shed 4 bases, and the junction held 8 bases outside the gene matches.